Described below is a single TCR beta chain sequence and its context. This likely stems from a read error, as it lies one base from a far larger clone. Trimming removed 2 bases from V and 5 bases from J, with 13 bases in between. Germline V gene lookup returns CDR1 SEHNR and CDR2 FQNEAQ (reference sequence). The CDR3 covers 14 residues. With two-round multiplex PCR, TCR beta CDR3 sequences were amplified from genomic DNA. Round-one PCR had primers specific to each TRBV and TRBJ gene. TCRdb re-analysed the multiplex PCR reads in MiXCR, keeping a single row per CDR3 protein. Altogether roughly 26,000 distinct CDR3 sequences are present, 25% to 30% being singletons, with the ten largest covering about 33%. These data belong to a study of prognosis after radiotherapy for stage I lung cancer.

The J gene is TRBJ2-7, the V gene TRBV7-9, with D possibly matching TRBD1 (5 bases). The input for sequencing was PBMCs, taken before or after stereotactic body radiation therapy (not recorded which). The TCR originated in a donor aged 50 or older with non-small cell lung cancer. The CDR3, as DNA: TGTGCCAGCAGCTTATCTTCCAGGGCCGACGAGCAGTACTTC. The encoded protein is CASSLSSRADEQYF.